This TCR beta chain was observed in a study of blood T cell repertoires in COVID-19. Turning to the study itself: Acute-phase and convalescent COVID-19 samples originated in the United States, Italy and Spain. In each case, the material was cDNA or gDNA derived from T cells, B-cell-depleted T cells, or PBMCs.

Authors' analysis steps: Scientists estimated how many nucleated cells there were by amplifying reference gene primers. Generated by immunoSEQ multiplex PCR, the TCRdb table keeps only in-frame clones and is missing some. The DNA was the basis for D and trimming; V, J and clone size are from that table. The sample records some 50,000 clones, around 83% being singletons. V gave up 4 bases and J gave up 1 base, with 14 bases separating them. The CDR3 sequence is 16 residues long. Germline values: CDR1 SNHLY, CDR2 FYNNEI. The chain carries TRBV2 and TRBJ2-4, with a possible D match to TRBD2 (6 bases). The clonotype originates from a woman older than 75 with acute or convalescent COVID-19. Sequencing input: peripheral blood. As DNA, the CDR3 is TGTGCCAGCAGTGTAGAGGGCGGGGTTGCCAAAAACATTCAGTACTTC. As protein: CASSVEGGVAKNIQYF.